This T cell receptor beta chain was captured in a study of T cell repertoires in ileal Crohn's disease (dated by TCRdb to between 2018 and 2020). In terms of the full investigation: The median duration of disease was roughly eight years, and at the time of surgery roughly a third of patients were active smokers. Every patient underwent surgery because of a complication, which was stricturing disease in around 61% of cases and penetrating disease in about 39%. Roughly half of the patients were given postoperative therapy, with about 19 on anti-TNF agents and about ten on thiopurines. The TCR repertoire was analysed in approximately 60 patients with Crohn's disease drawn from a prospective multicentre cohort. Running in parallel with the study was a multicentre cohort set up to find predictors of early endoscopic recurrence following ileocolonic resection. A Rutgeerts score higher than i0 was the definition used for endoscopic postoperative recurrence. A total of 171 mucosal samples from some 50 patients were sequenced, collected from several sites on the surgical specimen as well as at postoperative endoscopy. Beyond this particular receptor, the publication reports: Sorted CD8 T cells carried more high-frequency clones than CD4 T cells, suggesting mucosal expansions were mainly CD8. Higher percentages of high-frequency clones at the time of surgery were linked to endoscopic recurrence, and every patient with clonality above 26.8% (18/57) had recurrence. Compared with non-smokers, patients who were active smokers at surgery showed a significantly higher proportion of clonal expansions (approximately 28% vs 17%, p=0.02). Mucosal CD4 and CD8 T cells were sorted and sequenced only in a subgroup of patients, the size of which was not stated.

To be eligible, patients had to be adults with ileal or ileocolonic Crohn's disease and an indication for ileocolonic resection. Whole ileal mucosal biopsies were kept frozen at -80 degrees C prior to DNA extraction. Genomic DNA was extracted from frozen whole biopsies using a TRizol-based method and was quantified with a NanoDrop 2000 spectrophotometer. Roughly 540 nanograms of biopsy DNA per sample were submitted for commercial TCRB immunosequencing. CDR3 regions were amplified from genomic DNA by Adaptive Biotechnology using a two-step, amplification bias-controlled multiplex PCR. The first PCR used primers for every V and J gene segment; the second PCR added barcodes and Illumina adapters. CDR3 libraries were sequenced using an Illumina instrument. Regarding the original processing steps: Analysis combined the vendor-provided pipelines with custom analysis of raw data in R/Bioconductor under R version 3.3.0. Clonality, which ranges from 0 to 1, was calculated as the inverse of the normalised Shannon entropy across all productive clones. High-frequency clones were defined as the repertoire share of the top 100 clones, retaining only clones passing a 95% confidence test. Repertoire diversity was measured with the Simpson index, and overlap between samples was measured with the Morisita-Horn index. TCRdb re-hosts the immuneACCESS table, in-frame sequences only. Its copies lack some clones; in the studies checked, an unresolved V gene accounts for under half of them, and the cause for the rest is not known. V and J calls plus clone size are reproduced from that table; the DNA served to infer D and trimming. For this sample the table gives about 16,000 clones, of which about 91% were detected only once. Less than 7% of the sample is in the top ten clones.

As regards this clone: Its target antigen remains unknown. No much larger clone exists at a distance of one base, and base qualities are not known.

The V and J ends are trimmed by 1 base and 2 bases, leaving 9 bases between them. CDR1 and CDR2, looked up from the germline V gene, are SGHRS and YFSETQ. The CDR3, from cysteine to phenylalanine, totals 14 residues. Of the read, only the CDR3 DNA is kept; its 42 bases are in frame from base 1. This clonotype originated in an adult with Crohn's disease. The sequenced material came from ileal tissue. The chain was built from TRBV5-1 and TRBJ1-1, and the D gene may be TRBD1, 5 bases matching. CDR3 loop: CASSLPGFNTEAFF. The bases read TGCGCCAGCAGCTTGCCAGGGTTCAACACTGAAGCTTTCTTT.